Below are 12 T cell receptor beta chains sequenced from a single sample in a study of CD8 T cells in Susac syndrome. An amount of RNA that ranged from about 0.45 to 1 ug was reverse transcribed with random hexamers. TCRdb used MiXCR to reprocess the immunoSEQ multiplex PCR reads, holding one entry per CDR3 protein. The top ten hold approximately 0.094% of the sample, which has some 250,000 distinct CDR3 sequences, 90% to 97% seen once. Sequencing input: CD4+ T cells from PBMCs. The origin of the receptors is a human donor with Susac syndrome.

Comment on this clonotype: One junction end does not reproduce the germline sequence, and a read error may be involved. This sequence joins TRBV29-1 and TRBJ2-5, with 9 bases lining up with TRBD1. The CDR3 consists of 15 residues. Germline V gene lookup returns CDR1 SQVTM and CDR2 ANQGSEA. The CDR3 bases are TGCAGCGTGGAAGAGGGGACAGGGTATGGGGAGACCCAGTACTTC. It yields the protein CSVEEGTGYGETQYF.

The rearrangement links TRBV12-3 or TRBV12-4 to TRBJ2-1; D not certain. This CDR3 comprises 13 residues. Trimming left V 8 bases short and J 8 bases short, with 16 bases between. CDR3 coding DNA: TGTGCCAGCGTTTTCTCCGCTGACGATGAGCAGTTCTTC. Translation gives CASVFSADDEQFF.

This clonotype was picked up one time. The rearrangement joins TRBV29-1 to TRBJ1-3; D is uncertain. Germline CDR1 reads SQVTM; CDR2 reads ANQGSEA. The CDR3 has 13 residues. Deletions cut 6 bases from V and 4 bases from J, with 13 bases between. Here the CDR3 DNA reads TGCAGCGTACGACACTCCGCGGGAAACACCATATATTTT. This encodes CSVRHSAGNTIYF.

The rearrangement links TRBV9 to TRBJ2-5; tentative D call: TRBD1 (5 bases). Germline V gene data show CDR1 as SGDLS and CDR2 as YYNGEE. Trimming took 4 bases from V and 2 from J, leaving 15 bases between them. The length of the CDR3 is 15 residues. The CDR3 reads CASSSHGADQETQYF. The CDR3 nucleotides are TGTGCCAGCAGCTCACATGGGGCAGATCAAGAGACCCAGTACTTC.

The V call is TRBV14, the J call TRBJ1-2, with D tentatively TRBD1 (6 bases). V dropped 0 bases and J dropped 4 bases, with 15 bases sitting between them. The CDR3 extends over 16 amino acids. The V gene's germline CDR1 is SGHDN and CDR2 FVKESK. The CDR3, as DNA: TGTGCCAGCAGCCAAGATGGGGGCGCCTACCCCTATGGCTACACCTTC. Its protein is CASSQDGGAYPYGYTF.

V usage is TRBV7-6 and J usage is TRBJ2-1; 7 positions match TRBD1. CDR1 and CDR2 (germline): SGHVS, FNYEAQ. Trimming removed 5 bases from V and 4 bases from J; junction bases left unmatched: 8. The CDR3 extends over 15 amino acids. CDR3 sequence (DNA): TGTGCCAGCAGCCCCCTGGGACAGCCTTACAATGAGCAGTTCTTC. This encodes CASSPLGQPYNEQFF.

DNA for the CDR3: TGTGCCAGCAAGCGGCACAGGGGGCTAACGAACACCGGGGAGCTGTTTTTT. As protein: CASKRHRGLTNTGELFF. This chain connects TRBV28 to TRBJ2-2, with 9 nucleotides matching TRBD1. The length of the CDR3 is 17 residues. V shed 7 bases, J shed 0 bases, and the junction held 9 bases outside the gene matches. CDR1 is MDHEN and CDR2 is SYDVKM in the germline V gene.

CDR3 amino acids: CASSQEATRPEKLFF. The DNA of the CDR3 is TGCGCCAGCAGCCAAGAGGCAACTAGACCTGAAAAACTGTTTTTT. The chain links TRBV4-1 to TRBJ1-4; D is undetermined. Germline V gene data show CDR1 as MGHRA and CDR2 as YSYEKL. The CDR3 loop spans 15 amino acids. V lost 0 bases, J lost 7 bases, and 12 bases lay in between.

V gene TRBV5-4 combines with J gene TRBJ1-2, with TRBD1 identical over 8 bases. This CDR3 region has 15 residues. Germline assignment: CDR1 SGHNT and CDR2 YYREEE (reference sequence). V lost 3 bases to trimming and J lost 4 bases; unmatched junction nucleotides: 8. The CDR3 region is CASSSGQGFTYGYTF. The DNA for the CDR3 is TGTGCCAGCAGCTCCGGACAGGGTTTTACCTATGGCTACACCTTC.

V is TRBV7-9 and J is TRBJ2-1, with D possibly being TRBD2 (5 bases). The germline CDR1 and CDR2 sequences are SEHNR and FQNEAQ (reference sequence). V lost 3 bases and J lost 8, with 17 bases in between. The CDR3 spans 15 residues. CDR3 protein: CASSFGSGGYDEQFF. DNA of the CDR3: TGTGCCAGCAGCTTTGGCTCAGGAGGTTATGATGAGCAGTTCTTC.

This chain uses TRBV29-1 with TRBJ2-3, with 8 bases fitting TRBD2. CDR3 length: 12 residues. Germline CDR1 and CDR2: SQVTM and ANQGSEA. The J segment lost 1 base and the V segment lost 8 bases, leaving 2 bases of the junction unmatched. CDR3 nucleotides: TGCAGCTCGGGGGGGGGCACAGATACGCAGTATTTT. This encodes CSSGGGTDTQYF.

V usage is TRBV19 and J usage is TRBJ1-1, with D perhaps matching TRBD1 (5 bases). From germline, CDR1 is LNHDA and CDR2 SQIVND (reference sequence). The ends were cut back, 5 bases at V and 6 bases at J, with 10 bases in the middle. The CDR3 extends over 12 amino acids. This CDR3 reads CASSPRVPEAFF. DNA for the CDR3: TGTGCCAGTAGTCCCAGGGTCCCTGAAGCTTTCTTT. Full variable domain (rest looked up from reference TRBV19 and TRBJ1-1): DGGITQSPKYLFRKEGQNVTLSCEQNLNHDAMYWYRQDPGQGLRLIYYSQIVNDFQKGDIAEGYSVSREKKESFPLTVTSAQKNPTAFYLCASSPRVPEAFFGQGTRLTVV.